One sample yielded the 30 T cell receptor beta chains listed below, sequenced in a study of CD8 T cells in Susac syndrome. RNA totalling roughly 0.5 to 1 ug underwent reverse transcription with random hexamers. Via MiXCR, TCRdb re-called the immunoSEQ multiplex PCR reads, giving one row per CDR3 protein. The sample carries hundreds of thousands of distinct CDR3 sequences, approximately 85% recorded once. Sequencing was performed on CD8+ T cells from PBMCs. Receptor source: a human donor with multiple sclerosis.

The V call is TRBV20-1, the J call TRBJ2-1; D is uncertain. The CDR3 runs 13 residues. Germline lookup yields CDR1 DFQATT and CDR2 SNEGSKA (reference sequence). V was cut by 3 bases and J by 1 base, with 7 bases left in between. CDR3 sequence reads: CSARELSYNEQFF. In nucleotides, the CDR3 is TGCAGTGCTAGGGAGTTATCCTACAATGAGCAGTTCTTC.

The rearrangement links TRBV30 to TRBJ2-3, with D unresolved. In germline, CDR1 is GTSNPN, CDR2 SVGIG (reference sequence). CDR3 length equals 12 residues. Trimming shortened V by 2 bases and J by 2 bases, and 5 bases separated the two germline ends. CDR3 nucleotide sequence: TGTGCCTGGAGTACGGTCACAGATACGCAGTATTTT. This codes for CAWSTVTDTQYF.

This clonotype was seen a few times. V gene TRBV29-1 combines with J gene TRBJ2-6; D is unclear. From germline, CDR1 is SQVTM and CDR2 ANQGSEA. V was pared by 4 bases and J by 0 bases, with 4 bases between. CDR3 length: 13 residues. In nucleotides, the CDR3 is TGCAGCGTTGGTAGCTCTGGGGCCAACGTCCTGACTTTC. Residues: CSVGSSGANVLTF.

V and J are TRBV6-5 and TRBJ2-7, with TRBD2 identical over 10 bases. CDR3 length equals 15 residues. The V gene's germline CDR1 is MNHEY and CDR2 SVGAGI. After removal of 4 bases from V and 5 bases from J, the junction contained 8 bases not matched to a gene. DNA of the CDR3: TGTGCCAGCAGTTTATGGACTAGCGGATCTAACGAGCAGTACTTC. Protein sequence: CASSLWTSGSNEQYF.

In this sample, this clonotype turned up once. DNA of the CDR3: TGTGCCACCTCCTGGGTAGCGGGTTCTAATGAGCAGTTCTTC. It yields the protein CATSWVAGSNEQFF. The rearrangement uses TRBV6-6 and TRBJ2-1, with TRBD2 identical over 7 bases. The germline CDR1 and CDR2 sequences are MNHNY and SVGAGI (reference sequence). Trimming removed 10 bases from V and 7 bases from J; junction bases left unmatched: 13. The CDR3 spans 14 residues.

This clonotype appeared a single time. V gene TRBV29-1 combines with J gene TRBJ2-7; 11 bases agree with TRBD1. Looked up from germline, CDR1 is SQVTM and CDR2 is ANQGSEA. V was clipped by 6 bases and J by 2 bases; unmatched bases: 3. The CDR3 consists of 13 residues. DNA of the CDR3: TGCAGCGTAGGGACAGGGGGTCCCTACGAGCAGTACTTC. As protein: CSVGTGGPYEQYF.

The rearrangement joins TRBV6-1 to TRBJ2-7; no clear D gene. From germline, CDR1 is MNHNS and CDR2 SASEGT. The CDR3 has 10 residues. V lost 2 bases, J lost 9 bases, and 5 bases lay in between. The CDR3 spells CASSELGQYF. The CDR3, as DNA: TGTGCCAGCAGTGAATTGGGGCAGTACTTC.

The chain combines TRBV13 with TRBJ2-3; no clear D. The CDR3 length is 16 residues. The germline V gene has CDR1 PRHDT and CDR2 FYEKMQ (reference sequence). Trimming left V 2 bases short and J 0 bases short, with 12 bases between. Here the CDR3 DNA reads TGTGCCAGCAGCTTACCGGCGGAGCCTAGCACAGATACGCAGTATTTT. Translating it yields CASSLPAEPSTDTQYF.

This clonotype was picked up one time. This chain uses TRBV20-1 with TRBJ1-4; no reliable D call. CDR1 DFQATT and CDR2 SNEGSKA come from the germline V gene (reference sequence). V lost 0 bases to trimming and J lost 8 bases, with 4 bases between them. This CDR3 region has 11 residues. In DNA, the CDR3 is TGCAGTGCTAGAGAGTGGGAAAAACTGTTTTTT. Its protein is CSAREWEKLFF.

Points on this clonotype: One end of the junction does not line up with germline, which may come from a read error. DNA of the CDR3: TGTGCCAGCAGCCAATCCTCCGACAATGAGCAGTTCTTC. Translating gives CASSQSSDNEQFF. The chain recombines TRBV3-1 with TRBJ2-1; no clear D. The CDR3 length is 13 residues. Germline values: CDR1 LGHDT, CDR2 YNNKEL (reference sequence).

The chain recombines TRBV13 with TRBJ1-1, with D possibly matching TRBD1 (5 bases). V gave up 4 bases and J gave up 8 bases, with 11 bases separating them. Germline V CDR1 and CDR2: PRHDT, FYEKMQ (reference sequence). There are 12 residues in the CDR3. CDR3 nucleotides: TGTGCCAGCAGCTCCCGGGACGGCGAAGCTTTCTTT. Residues: CASSSRDGEAFF.

The chain recombines TRBV15 with TRBJ1-5; D gene ambiguous. CDR3 size: 13 residues. Germline assignment: CDR1 LNHNV and CDR2 YYDKDF (reference sequence). V shed 1 base and J shed 7 bases, with 8 bases lying between them. The CDR3 reads CATSRVHSQPQHF. In DNA, the CDR3 is TGTGCCACCAGCAGAGTTCACAGCCAGCCCCAGCATTTT.

This chain uses TRBV4-2 with TRBJ2-1; 10 positions match TRBD2. This CDR3 has 15 residues. The ends lost 5 bases at V and 4 bases at J; junction bases unmatched: 5. CDR1 LGHNA and CDR2 YNFKEQ come from the germline V gene. In DNA, the CDR3 is TGTGCCAGCAGCGGAGCGGGAGGGCCGTACAATGAGCAGTTCTTC. It codes for CASSGAGGPYNEQFF.

The chain links TRBV3-1 to TRBJ2-7, with 8 bases matching TRBD1. The germline CDR1 and CDR2 sequences are LGHDT and YNNKEL (reference sequence). CDR3 length: 16 amino acids. Unmatched junction bases numbered 5, after V lost 0 bases and J lost 1 base. In nucleotides, the CDR3 is TGTGCCAGCAGCCAAGATAGCACAGGGGGGTCCTACGAGCAGTACTTC. Encoded protein: CASSQDSTGGSYEQYF.

J is TRBJ2-4 and V is TRBV27; possibly TRBD1 for D (6 bases). Germline V lookup: CDR1 MNHEY, CDR2 SMNVEV (reference sequence). CDR3 length: 14 amino acids. V was cut by 2 bases and J by 6 bases, with 11 bases left in between. The CDR3 reads CASSLGQRPNIQYF. DNA of the CDR3: TGTGCCAGCAGTTTAGGACAGAGACCAAACATTCAGTACTTC.

V gene TRBV6-6 combines with J gene TRBJ1-4; D perhaps matches TRBD1 (6 bases). This CDR3 is built from 15 residues. The V gene's germline CDR1 is MNHNY and CDR2 SVGAGI (reference sequence). V was clipped by 2 bases and J by 5 bases, with 12 bases between them. The CDR3 DNA is TGTGCCAGCAGTTACGTGAGGGGACAAAATGAAAAACTGTTTTTT. Protein product: CASSYVRGQNEKLFF.

CDR3 sequence: CASSHRDPVHEQYF. DNA of the CDR3: TGCGCCAGCAGCCACCGGGACCCCGTCCACGAGCAGTACTTC. This sequence joins TRBV5-1 and TRBJ2-7; D is possibly TRBD1 or TRBD2 (5 bases each). Trimming left V 4 bases short and J 5 bases short, with 16 bases between. Germline CDR1 is SGHRS and CDR2 is YFSETQ. The CDR3 has 14 residues.

The chain recombines TRBV25-1 with TRBJ1-1; TRBD1 aligns across 7 bases. Losses at the gene ends were 3 bases for V and 8 bases for J; bases not matched to a gene: 6. CDR1 MGHDK and CDR2 SYGVNS come from the germline V gene. The CDR3 totals 13 residues. The CDR3 loop is CASSELGTAEAFF. The DNA of the CDR3 is TGTGCCAGCAGTGAGTTGGGGACAGCAGAAGCTTTCTTT.

This rearrangement joins TRBV5-4 to TRBJ2-7, with D possibly matching TRBD2 (7 bases). Per the germline V gene, CDR1 is SGHNT and CDR2 is YYREEE (reference sequence). V gave up 1 base and J gave up 3 bases, with 17 bases separating them. The CDR3 consists of 16 residues. CDR3 residues: CASSLSKGGAIYEQYF. CDR3 sequence (DNA): TGTGCCAGCAGCTTGTCCAAGGGGGGGGCGATCTACGAGCAGTACTTC.

This sequence joins TRBV5-4 and TRBJ2-5, with TRBD2 matching over 9 bases. The CDR3 is 16 amino acids. V shed 0 bases, J shed 0 bases, and the junction held 3 bases outside the gene matches. The germline gives CDR1 SGHNT, CDR2 YYREEE (reference sequence). The CDR3 sequence is CASSLVGGRDQETQYF. The CDR3 region has the DNA TGTGCCAGCAGCTTGGTGGGCGGGAGGGACCAAGAGACCCAGTACTTC.

The CDR3 protein is CASNPGQGSYEQYF. The CDR3 coding sequence is TGTGCCAGTAATCCGGGACAGGGGAGCTACGAGCAGTACTTC. The chain recombines TRBV19 with TRBJ2-7, with TRBD1 matching 10 bases. The CDR3 sequence is 14 residues long. CDR1 and CDR2 (germline): LNHDA, SQIVND (reference sequence). V gave up 7 bases and J gave up 3 bases; unmatched junction bases: 6.

This chain uses TRBV7-3 with TRBJ2-1; D is perhaps TRBD1 or TRBD2 (5 bases each). Germline V gene data show CDR1 as SGHTA and CDR2 as FQGTGA. V was trimmed by 4 bases and J by 5 bases, leaving 12 bases between them. This CDR3 contains 14 residues. The CDR3 DNA is TGTGCCAGCAGCTCAACCGGGGCAAACAATGAGCAGTTCTTC. Amino acids: CASSSTGANNEQFF.

The chain uses TRBV18 and TRBJ2-7; D remains unclear. This CDR3 region has 13 residues. The germline V gene encodes CDR1 KGHSH and CDR2 LQKENI. Trimming left V 3 bases short and J 1 base short, with 7 bases between. CDR3 protein: CASSPPLSYEQYF. The CDR3 DNA reads as TGTGCCAGCTCACCCCCGCTTTCCTACGAGCAGTACTTC.

This chain links TRBV2 with TRBJ2-2; a possible D gene is TRBD1 (6 bases). The length of the CDR3 is 17 residues. The germline V gene has CDR1 SNHLY and CDR2 FYNNEI. The V and J ends lost 6 bases and 2 bases respectively, with 19 bases between them. The CDR3 here is CASRNPKQGLNTGELFF. As DNA, the CDR3 is TGTGCCAGCAGGAACCCCAAACAGGGTTTAAACACCGGGGAGCTGTTTTTT.

The rearrangement joins TRBV20-1 to TRBJ2-7, with TRBD2 identical over 7 bases. CDR1 is DFQATT and CDR2 is SNEGSKA in the germline V gene (reference sequence). This CDR3 has 15 residues. With V trimmed by 7 bases and J by 0 bases, 12 bases remained unmatched. Here the CDR3 reads CSGAGAGGSSYEQYF. For the CDR3, the DNA is TGCAGTGGAGCTGGGGCCGGGGGGAGCTCCTACGAGCAGTACTTC.

The J gene is TRBJ2-7, the V gene TRBV7-9; D gene uncertain. Trimming took off 5 bases at V and 0 bases at J, with 5 bases between the two ends. The germline V gene has CDR1 SEHNR and CDR2 FQNEAQ (reference sequence). This CDR3 is 12 amino acids long. In DNA form, the CDR3 reads TGTGCCAGCAGCCACTCCTCCTACGAGCAGTACTTC. Translation: CASSHSSYEQYF.

This clonotype came up once. The rearrangement links TRBV14 to TRBJ2-7; D is tentatively TRBD1 or TRBD2 (5 bases each). The CDR3 is 13 amino acids. V dropped 0 bases and J dropped 7 bases, with 10 bases sitting between them. Germline values: CDR1 SGHDN, CDR2 FVKESK. CDR3 DNA: TGTGCCAGCAGCCAAGATTATGGGGGTGAGCAGTACTTC. This encodes CASSQDYGGEQYF.

The chain is built from TRBV6-1 and TRBJ1-2; D unresolved. Trimming shortened V by 2 bases and J by 8 bases, and 6 bases separated the two germline ends. This CDR3 contains 11 residues. The germline V gene encodes CDR1 MNHNS and CDR2 SASEGT. The CDR3 DNA is TGTGCCAGCAGTGAACTAAAAGGCTACACCTTC. Translating gives CASSELKGYTF.

V usage is TRBV29-1 and J usage is TRBJ1-2; 11 bases map to TRBD1. J lost 5 bases, V lost 6 bases, and 11 bases had no gene match. Germline V lookup: CDR1 SQVTM, CDR2 ANQGSEA. The CDR3 runs to 15 residues. The CDR3, as DNA: TGCAGCGTGGACAGGGGGCTCTCTGGAGGGTATGGCTACACCTTC. This encodes CSVDRGLSGGYGYTF.

The chain couples TRBV30 to TRBJ1-1, with D possibly TRBD1 on 5 matching bases. Looked up from germline, CDR1 is GTSNPN and CDR2 is SVGIG (reference sequence). The CDR3 length is 14 residues. Trimming stripped 0 bases from V and 1 base from J, with 9 bases between. This CDR3 is CAWSVKGRNTEAFF. CDR3 sequence (DNA): TGTGCCTGGAGTGTAAAGGGACGGAACACTGAAGCTTTCTTT.